The text below deals with one T cell receptor (beta chain). Its antigen remains unidentified. The record originates from a study of CXCR3-negative and CXCR3-positive naive CD8 T cells (dated by TCRdb to between 2018 and 2020). Regarding the research as a whole: In total, some 150 million TRB reads were obtained, which works out to roughly 1.5 +/- 0.3 million reads per library. The diversity and physicochemical repertoire analyses included approximately ten donors pooled from two independent experiments. Naive subsets from five or six donors and memory cells from 3 donors were included in the TRBV-TRBJ cluster analysis. Findings and caveats that apply to the study as a whole: Because surface CD5, which is linked to self-reactivity in mice, was comparable between the naive subsets, TCR interaction strength was also inferred from the physicochemical properties of TRB CDR3s. Because CXCR3 expression was partially decreased after cryopreservation, freshly isolated PBMCs were used for most assays. Compared with CXCR3-negative naive cells, CXCR3-positive naive cells had TRB CDR3s with higher hydrophobicity (lower Kidera factor 4), lower energy, and higher strength and volume indices. TRBV-TRBJ usage was similar between naive CXCR3-negative and CXCR3-positive cells from the same donor, while memory cells showed distinct patterns. Repertoire diversity was comparably high in both naive subsets but much lower in memory CD8+ T cells.

The CDR3, cysteine through phenylalanine, is 16 amino acids long. No DNA accompanies this entry. The germline V gene encodes CDR1 SSHAT and CDR2 FNYEAQ (reference sequence). Each CD8+ T cell subset was flow-sorted in triplicate, and 300,000 or so cells per subset were placed directly into RLT lysis buffer. To keep memory contaminants out, a stringent definition of naive CD8+ T cells was applied: CD45RO-CCR7+CD27+CD95-. Standard density gradient centrifugation was used to isolate peripheral blood mononuclear cells from buffy coats. Naive CXCR3-negative and CXCR3-positive CD8+ T cells were flow-sorted using a FACSAria III. Total RNA was extracted from sorted cells using an RNeasy Mini Kit. The listed sequencing device is NextSeq 550. The Human TCR Profiling Kit (MiLaboratory) was used to prepare UMI-labeled 5' RACE TRB cDNA libraries. The full amount of extracted RNA was used for cDNA synthesis, and the full amount of resulting cDNA was used for PCR amplification. Libraries were prepared in parallel using an identical number of PCR cycles. The paper's processing steps were these. About 49,000 +/- 11,000 unique UMI-labeled TRB cDNA molecules per library were extracted with MIGEC and MiXCR, with at least two reads per UMI required. On average, each library contained about 40,000 +/- 10,000 functional in-frame TRB CDR3 nucleotide clonotypes without stop codons. After downsampling to 5000 UMI-labeled TRB molecules per sample, diversity metrics such as normalized Shannon-Wiener and Chao1 were calculated in VDJtools. VDJtools was used to calculate clonotype-size-weighted physicochemical properties of the central five CDR3 residues, namely interaction energy, strength, volume and Kidera factor 4. TCRdb reprocessed the reads, so every CDR3 protein sequence counts as one entry and DNA is not shown. TCRdb's processing, not the study's, gives the V and J calls here. The table kept for this sample lists about 62,000 distinct CDR3 sequences. The ten largest clones take up about 4.5% of the sample.

This receptor was obtained from a human donor in good health. Some clones in this sample may be carry-over from other donors' samples. The sequenced sample consisted of naive CXCR3- CD8+ T cells from blood. Explained via the paper, the cell subset or site label denotes: CD45RO-CCR7+CD27+CD95- naive CD8+ T cells lacking CXCR3 (TNR3-). Recombination joined TRBV7-7 with TRBJ2-3; TCRdb indicates TRBD1, and absent DNA this call remains unverified. The CDR3 protein is CASSPQGGPGTDTQYF.